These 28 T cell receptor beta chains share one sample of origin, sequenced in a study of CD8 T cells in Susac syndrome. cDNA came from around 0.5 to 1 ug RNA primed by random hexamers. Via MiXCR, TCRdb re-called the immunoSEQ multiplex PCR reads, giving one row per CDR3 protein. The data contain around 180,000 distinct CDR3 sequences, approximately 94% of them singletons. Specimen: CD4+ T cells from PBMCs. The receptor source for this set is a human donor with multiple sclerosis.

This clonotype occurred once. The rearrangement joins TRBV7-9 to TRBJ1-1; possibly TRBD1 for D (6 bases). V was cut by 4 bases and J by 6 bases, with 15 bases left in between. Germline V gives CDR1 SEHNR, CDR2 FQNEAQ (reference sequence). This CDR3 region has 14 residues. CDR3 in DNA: TGTGCCAGCAGCTATGGGGGCAGGGCCGCTGAAGCTTTCTTT. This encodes CASSYGGRAAEAFF.

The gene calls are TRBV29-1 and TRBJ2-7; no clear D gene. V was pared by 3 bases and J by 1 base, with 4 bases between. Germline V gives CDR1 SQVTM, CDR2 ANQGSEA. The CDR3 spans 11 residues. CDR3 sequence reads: CSVEHSYEQYF. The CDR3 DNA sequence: TGCAGCGTTGAGCATTCCTACGAGCAGTACTTC.

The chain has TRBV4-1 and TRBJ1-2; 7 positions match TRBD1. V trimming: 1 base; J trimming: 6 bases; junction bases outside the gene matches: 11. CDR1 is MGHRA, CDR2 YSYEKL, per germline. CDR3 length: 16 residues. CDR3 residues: CASSQGGQRLMNGYTF. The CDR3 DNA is TGCGCCAGCAGCCAAGGGGGACAGCGCCTGATGAATGGCTACACCTTC.

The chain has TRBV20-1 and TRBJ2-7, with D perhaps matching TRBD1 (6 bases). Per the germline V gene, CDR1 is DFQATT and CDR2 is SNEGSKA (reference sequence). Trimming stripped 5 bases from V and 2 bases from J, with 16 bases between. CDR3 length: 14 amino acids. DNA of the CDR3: TGCAGTGCTCTCCGACAGGCTTTGGCCTACGAGCAGTACTTC. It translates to CSALRQALAYEQYF.

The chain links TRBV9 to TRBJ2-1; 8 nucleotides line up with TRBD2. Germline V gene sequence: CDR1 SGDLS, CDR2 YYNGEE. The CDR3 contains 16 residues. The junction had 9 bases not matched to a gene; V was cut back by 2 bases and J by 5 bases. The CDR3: CASSVPPGRGDNEQFF. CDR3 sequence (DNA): TGTGCCAGCAGCGTCCCCCCAGGGCGGGGGGACAATGAGCAGTTCTTC. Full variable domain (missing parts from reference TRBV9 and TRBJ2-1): DSGVTQTPKHLITATGQRVTLRCSPRSGDLSVYWYQQSLDQGLQFLIQYYNGEERAKGNILERFSAQQFPDLHSELNLSSLELGDSALYFCASSVPPGRGDNEQFFGPGTRLTVL.

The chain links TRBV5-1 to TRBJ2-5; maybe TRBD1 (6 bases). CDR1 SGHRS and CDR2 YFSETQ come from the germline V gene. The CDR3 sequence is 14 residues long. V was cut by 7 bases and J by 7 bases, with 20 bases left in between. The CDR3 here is CASAGANAGGTQYF. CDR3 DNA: TGCGCCAGCGCAGGGGCTAACGCGGGCGGGACCCAGTACTTC. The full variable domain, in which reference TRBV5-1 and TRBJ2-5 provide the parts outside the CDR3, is KAGVTQTPRYLIKTRGQQVTLSCSPISGHRSVSWYQQTPGQGLQFLFEYFSETQRNKGNFPGRFSGRQFSNSRSEMNVSTLELGDSALYLCASAGANAGGTQYFGPGTRLLVL.

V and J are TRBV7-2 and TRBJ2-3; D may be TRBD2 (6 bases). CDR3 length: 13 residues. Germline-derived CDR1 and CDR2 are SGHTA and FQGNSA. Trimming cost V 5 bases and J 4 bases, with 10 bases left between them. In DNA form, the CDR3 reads TGTGCCAGCAGCCTTCGCGGGGCAGATACGCAGTATTTT. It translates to CASSLRGADTQYF.

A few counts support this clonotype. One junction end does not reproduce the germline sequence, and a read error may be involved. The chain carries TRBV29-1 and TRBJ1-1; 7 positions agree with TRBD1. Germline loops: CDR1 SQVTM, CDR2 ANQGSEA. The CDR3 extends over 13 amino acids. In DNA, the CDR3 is TGCAGCGCCGAGACAGGGTTGCTTACTGAAGCTTTTTTT. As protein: CSAETGLLTEAFF. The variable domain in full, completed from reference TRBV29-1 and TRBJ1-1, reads SAVISQKPSRDICQRGTSLTIQCQVDSQVTMMFWYRQQPGQSLTLIATANQGSEATYESGFVIDKFPISRPNLTFSTLTVSNMSPEDSSIYLCSAETGLLTEAFFGQGTRLTVV.

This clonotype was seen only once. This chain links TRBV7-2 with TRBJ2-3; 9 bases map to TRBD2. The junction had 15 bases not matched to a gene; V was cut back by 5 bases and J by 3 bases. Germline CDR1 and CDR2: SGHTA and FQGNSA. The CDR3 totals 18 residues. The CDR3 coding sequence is TGTGCCAGCAGCCCCGGCGGTAGCGGGGGCGTCTGGACAGATACGCAGTATTTT. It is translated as CASSPGGSGGVWTDTQYF.

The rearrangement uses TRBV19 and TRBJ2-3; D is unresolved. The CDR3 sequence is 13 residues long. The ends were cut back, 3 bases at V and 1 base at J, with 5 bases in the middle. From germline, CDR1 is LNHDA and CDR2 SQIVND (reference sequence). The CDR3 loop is CASSMKGTDTQYF. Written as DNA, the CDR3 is TGTGCCAGTAGTATGAAGGGCACAGATACGCAGTATTTT.

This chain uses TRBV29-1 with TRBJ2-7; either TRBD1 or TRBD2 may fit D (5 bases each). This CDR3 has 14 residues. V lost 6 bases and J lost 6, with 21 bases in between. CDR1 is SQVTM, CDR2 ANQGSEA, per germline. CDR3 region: CSVSYPGRKIEQYF. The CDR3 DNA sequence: TGCAGCGTCTCGTACCCGGGACGGAAGATCGAGCAGTACTTC.

The CDR3 DNA reads TGTGCCACCCAGGGACAGGGGGATCAGCCCCAGCATTTT. This gives the protein CATQGQGDQPQHF. This chain joins TRBV10-3 and TRBJ1-5; 11 bases match TRBD1. J gave up 5 bases and V 10 bases, and 4 bases lay outside the gene matches. Germline CDR1 is ENHRY and CDR2 is SYGVKD. The CDR3 runs to 13 residues.

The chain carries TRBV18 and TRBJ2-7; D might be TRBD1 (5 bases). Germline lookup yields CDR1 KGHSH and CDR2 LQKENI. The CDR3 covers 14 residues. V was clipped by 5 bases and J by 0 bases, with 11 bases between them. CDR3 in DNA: TGTGCCAGCTCAAAGGGGCAGAACTCCTACGAGCAGTACTTC. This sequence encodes CASSKGQNSYEQYF.

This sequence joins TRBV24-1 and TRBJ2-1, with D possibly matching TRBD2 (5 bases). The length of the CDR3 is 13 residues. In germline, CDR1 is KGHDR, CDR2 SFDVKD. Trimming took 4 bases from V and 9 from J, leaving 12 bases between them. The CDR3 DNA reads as TGTGCCACCAGTGACCCCGGACTGACTGAGCAGTTCTTC. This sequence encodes CATSDPGLTEQFF.

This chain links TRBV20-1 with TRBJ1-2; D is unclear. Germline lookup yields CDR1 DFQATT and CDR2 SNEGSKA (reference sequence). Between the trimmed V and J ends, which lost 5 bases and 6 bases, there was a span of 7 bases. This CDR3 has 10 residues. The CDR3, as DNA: TGCAGTGCTGATCGAAATGGCTACACCTTC. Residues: CSADRNGYTF.

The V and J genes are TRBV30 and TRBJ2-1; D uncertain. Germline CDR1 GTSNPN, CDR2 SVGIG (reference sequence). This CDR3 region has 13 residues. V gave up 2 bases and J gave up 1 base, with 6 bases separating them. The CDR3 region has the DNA TGTGCCTGGAGTTCTAAATCCTACAATGAGCAGTTCTTC. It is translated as CAWSSKSYNEQFF.

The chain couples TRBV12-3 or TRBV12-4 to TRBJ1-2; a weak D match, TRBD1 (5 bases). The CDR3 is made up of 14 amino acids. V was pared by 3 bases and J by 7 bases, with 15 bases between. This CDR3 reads CASSFGPGDGGYTF. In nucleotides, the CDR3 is TGTGCCAGCAGTTTCGGCCCCGGGGACGGTGGCTACACCTTC.

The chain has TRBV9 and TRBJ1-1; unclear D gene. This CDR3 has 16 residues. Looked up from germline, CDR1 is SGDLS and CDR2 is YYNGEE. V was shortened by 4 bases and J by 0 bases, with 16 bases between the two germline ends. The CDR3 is CASSPHFGELNTEAFF. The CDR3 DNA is TGTGCCAGCAGCCCCCACTTTGGCGAGCTGAACACTGAAGCTTTCTTT.

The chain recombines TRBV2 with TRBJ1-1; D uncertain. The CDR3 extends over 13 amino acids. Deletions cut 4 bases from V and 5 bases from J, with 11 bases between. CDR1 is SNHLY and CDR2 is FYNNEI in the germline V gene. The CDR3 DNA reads TGTGCCAGCAGTGGGCTCGGAACGACTGAAGCTTTCTTT. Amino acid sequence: CASSGLGTTEAFF.

The CDR3 region is CSVAGEGEKLFF. In nucleotides, the CDR3 is TGCAGCGTTGCTGGTGAGGGTGAAAAACTGTTTTTT. This chain connects TRBV29-1 to TRBJ1-4; D not resolved. Germline CDR1 and CDR2: SQVTM and ANQGSEA. The CDR3 has 12 amino acids. V lost 4 bases and J lost 7, with 10 bases in between.

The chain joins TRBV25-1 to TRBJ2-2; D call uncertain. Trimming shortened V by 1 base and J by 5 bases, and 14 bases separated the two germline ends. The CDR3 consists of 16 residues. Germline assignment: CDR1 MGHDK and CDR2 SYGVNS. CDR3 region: CASSESRSGFTGELFF. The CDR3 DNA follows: TGTGCCAGCAGTGAATCTCGATCCGGGTTTACCGGGGAGCTGTTTTTT.

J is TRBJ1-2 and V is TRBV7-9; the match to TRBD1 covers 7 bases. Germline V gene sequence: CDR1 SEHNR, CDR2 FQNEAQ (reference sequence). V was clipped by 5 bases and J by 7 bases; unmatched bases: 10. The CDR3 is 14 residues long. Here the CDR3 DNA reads TGTGCCAGCAGCGCCATACAGGGGCGTGGTGGCTACACCTTC. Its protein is CASSAIQGRGGYTF.

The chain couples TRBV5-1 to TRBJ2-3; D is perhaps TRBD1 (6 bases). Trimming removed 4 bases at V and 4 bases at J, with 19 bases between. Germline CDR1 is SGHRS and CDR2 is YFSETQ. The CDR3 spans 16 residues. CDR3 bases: TGCGCCAGCAGCCCCCTATTGGCAGGGGAGTCAGATACGCAGTATTTT. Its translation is CASSPLLAGESDTQYF.

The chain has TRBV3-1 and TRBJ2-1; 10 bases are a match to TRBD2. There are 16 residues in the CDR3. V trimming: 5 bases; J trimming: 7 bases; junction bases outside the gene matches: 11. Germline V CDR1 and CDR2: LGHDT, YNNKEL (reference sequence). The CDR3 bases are TGTGCCAGCAGCTTACTAGCGGGGCTATTTCTTAATGAGCAGTTCTTC. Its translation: CASSLLAGLFLNEQFF.

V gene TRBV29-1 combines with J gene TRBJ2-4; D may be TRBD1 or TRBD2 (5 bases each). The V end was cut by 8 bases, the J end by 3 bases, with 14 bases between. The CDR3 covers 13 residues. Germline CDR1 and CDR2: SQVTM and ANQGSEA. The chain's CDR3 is CSSRVGDKNIQYF. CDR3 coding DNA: TGCAGCTCTAGGGTGGGGGACAAAAACATTCAGTACTTC.

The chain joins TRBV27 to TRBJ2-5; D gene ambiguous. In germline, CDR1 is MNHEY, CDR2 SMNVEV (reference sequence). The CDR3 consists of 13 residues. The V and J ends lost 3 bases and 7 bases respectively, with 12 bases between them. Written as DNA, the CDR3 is TGTGCCAGCAGTTTCTCGGGCTGGGGGACCCAGTACTTC. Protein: CASSFSGWGTQYF.

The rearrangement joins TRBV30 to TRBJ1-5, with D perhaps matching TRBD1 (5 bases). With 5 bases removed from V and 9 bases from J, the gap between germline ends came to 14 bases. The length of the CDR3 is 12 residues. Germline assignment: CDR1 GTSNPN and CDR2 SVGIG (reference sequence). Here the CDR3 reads CAWGADSAPQHF. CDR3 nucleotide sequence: TGTGCCTGGGGGGCCGATTCAGCGCCCCAGCATTTT.

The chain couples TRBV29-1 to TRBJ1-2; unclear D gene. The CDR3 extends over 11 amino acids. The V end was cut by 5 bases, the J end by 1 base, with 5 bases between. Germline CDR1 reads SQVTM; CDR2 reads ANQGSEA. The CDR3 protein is CSVKGNYGYTF. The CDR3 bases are TGCAGCGTTAAGGGTAACTATGGCTACACCTTC.